Listed below are T cell receptor beta chains from one sample, sequenced in a study of T cell responses to AZD1222 COVID-19 vaccine. Data came from immunoSEQ multiplex PCR; TCRdb stores just in-frame clones and leaves some out. This table holds about 120,000 clones, 80% to 90% found once. The sequencing here drew on peripheral blood, taken on day 0 of AZD1222 vaccination. These receptors came from an adult in good health. The CDR3 runs from the conserved cysteine through the conserved F or W. D genes are given only for firm matches. Clone size is shown for a subset of rows, as once, few, many or a class of expanded clone.

TRBD2,.,TRBJ2-1,TRBV7-3,CASSPSGTRNEQFF,TGTGCCAGCAGCCCCTCCGGGACTAGGAATGAGCAGTTCTTC
.,few,TRBJ1-3,TRBV9,CASSVDRPGNTIYF,TGTGCCAGCAGCGTAGACAGGCCTGGAAACACCATATATTTT
TRBD1,.,TRBJ2-7,TRBV5-8,CASSLVGTGSYEQYF,TGTGCCAGCAGCTTGGTTGGGACAGGGAGCTACGAGCAGTACTTC
.,.,TRBJ1-4,TRBV20-1,CSASLRVNEKLFF,TGCAGTGCTAGTTTGCGGGTGAATGAAAAACTGTTTTTT
.,.,TRBJ1-3,TRBV7-9,CASSLARADTSGNTIYF,TGTGCCAGCAGCTTAGCGCGAGCGGATACCTCTGGAAACACCATATATTTT
.,.,TRBJ1-3,TRBV7-8,CASSSEAGRWGNTIYF,TGTGCCAGCAGCTCTGAGGCGGGGAGGTGGGGAAACACCATATATTTT
.,.,TRBJ1-2,TRBV18,CASSPPYRSNYGYTF,TGTGCCAGCTCACCACCGTACAGGTCTAACTATGGCTACACCTTC
.,.,TRBJ1-2,TRBV9,CASSPETLQRYGYTF,TGTGCCAGCAGCCCAGAGACCCTCCAGCGCTATGGCTACACCTTC
.,.,TRBJ2-5,TRBV9,CASSVESGHGKTQYF,TGTGCCAGCAGCGTAGAGTCAGGGCATGGGAAGACCCAGTACTTC
.,few,TRBJ2-7,TRBV6-5,CASSYRDRAYEQYF,TGTGCCAGCAGTTACCGGGACCGCGCCTACGAGCAGTACTTC
.,.,TRBJ1-5,TRBV2,CASSGVGNGNQPQHF,TGTGCCAGCAGTGGGGTCGGCAACGGCAATCAGCCCCAGCATTTT
.,.,TRBJ2-1,TRBV7-3,CASSLAGREHNEQFF,TGTGCCAGCAGCTTAGCGGGACGAGAACACAATGAGCAGTTCTTC
.,.,TRBJ1-6,TRBV4-3,CASSRRTDTYNSPLHF,TGCGCCAGCAGCCGTCGGACAGATACCTATAATTCACCCCTCCACTTT
.,.,TRBJ2-7,TRBV5-1,CASSQGPGATYEQYF,TGCGCCAGCAGCCAAGGCCCGGGGGCTACCTACGAGCAGTACTTC
TRBD1,few,TRBJ1-5,TRBV4-2,CASRRDRDSNQPQHF,TGTGCCAGCAGGAGGGACAGGGATAGCAATCAGCCCCAGCATTTT
TRBD1,.,TRBJ2-7,TRBV11-1,CASSRDRGYEQYF,TGTGCCAGCAGCAGGGACAGGGGCTACGAGCAGTACTTC
.,.,TRBJ2-1,TRBV27,CASSLVFRGSPLRGDNEQFF,TGTGCCAGCAGTTTAGTTTTTAGGGGCTCTCCCCTAAGGGGTGACAATGAGCAGTTCTTC
.,.,TRBJ2-7,TRBV4-1,CASSPQAGTGFYEQYF,TGCGCCAGCAGCCCACAAGCCGGAACAGGGTTTTACGAGCAGTACTTC
TRBD2,.,TRBJ2-1,TRBV6-5,CASTPSFAGAKEQFF,TGTGCCAGCACCCCTTCCTTTGCGGGAGCTAAAGAGCAGTTCTTC
.,.,TRBJ1-5,TRBV28,CASSPPWGGNGDKHF,TGTGCCAGCAGTCCTCCGTGGGGGGGGAACGGGGATAAGCATTTT
.,.,TRBJ1-6,TRBV6-5,CASSSWIYSPLHF,TGTGCCAGCAGTTCTTGGATCTATTCACCCCTCCACTTT
.,.,TRBJ2-5,TRBV2,CASREDGGAGETQYF,TGTGCCAGCAGGGAGGATGGCGGGGCGGGGGAGACCCAGTACTTC
TRBD1,once,TRBJ2-7,TRBV30,CAWSSGQFSPYEQYF,TGTGCCTGGAGTTCGGGACAGTTTTCCCCCTACGAGCAGTACTTC
.,.,TRBJ2-2,TRBV28,CASIQTGNTGELFF,TGTGCCAGCATTCAAACCGGGAACACCGGGGAGCTGTTTTTT
TRBD2,.,TRBJ2-3,TRBV7-2,CASSSQAGGRGIDTQYF,TGTGCCAGCAGCTCACAGGCCGGCGGGCGGGGGATAGATACGCAGTATTTT